This T cell receptor (beta chain) was identified during a study of CD8+CD57+ T cells in acquired aplastic anemia. Overall study context: On average, sorted CD4+ and CD8+ cells gave 3.2 ug of DNA. Study results and limitations: Found in both controls and patients were approximately 30 CD8+ CDR3 sequences. Simpson's diversity of CD8+ cells was not significantly different in patients compared with controls.

J was trimmed by 3 bases and V by 5 bases; bases with no gene match: 6. The CDR3 extends over 15 amino acids. CDR1 is SNHLY and CDR2 is FYNNEI in the germline V gene. This clonotype was detected ten times or more. Its cognate antigen is unknown. Using genomic DNA as the template, TCR beta VDJ and CDR3 profiling was carried out. TCRdb reprocessed the reads with MiXCR, giving one entry per CDR3 protein. Here the sample spans about 62,000 distinct CDR3 sequences, 50% to 70% being singletons. Sequencing input: sorted CD4+, CD8+, or CD8+CD57+ T cells (not recorded which) from PBMCs. The rearrangement links TRBV2 to TRBJ1-4; 7 nucleotides align to TRBD1. This sequence originates from a human donor in good health, serving as a control. The CDR3 nucleotides are TGTGCCAGCAGTCGAAGGGGGCTGTCTAATGAAAAACTGTTTTTT. It is translated as CASSRRGLSNEKLFF. Full variable domain (rest looked up from reference TRBV2 and TRBJ1-4): EPEVTQTPSHQVTQMGQEVILRCVPISNHLYFYWYRQILGQKVEFLVSFYNNEISEKSEIFDDQFSVERPDGSNFTLKIRSTKLEDSAMYFCASSRRGLSNEKLFFGSGTQLSVL.